This T cell receptor (beta chain) was sequenced during a study of T-cell reconstitution after alpha-beta-depleted transplantation in children. Study-wide results and limits: Expanded graft clones numbering several hundred reportedly gave rise to alpha-beta T cells about two months after transplant. Where some patients showed high TCRbeta diversity at day 60, it came from recipient T cells and thymic progenitors that had survived. Among T cells one year after transplant, newly produced cells accounted for most counts and diversity.

This clonotype was detected a few times. The antigen is undetermined. Preparing the TCRbeta library involved the use of unique molecular identifiers. TCRdb processed the PCR reads anew with MiXCR; each CDR3 protein has one entry. The sample has 750,000 to 950,000 distinct CDR3 sequences, approximately 15% seen once. The CDR3 runs 15 residues. With 2 bases removed from V and 8 bases from J, the gap between germline ends came to 15 bases. Germline values: CDR1 SGHAT, CDR2 FQNNGV. This material consisted of PBMCs, mostly from graft donor cells, taken 360 days after TCRalphabeta/CD19-depleted stem cell transplant. This rearrangement joins TRBV11-2 to TRBJ1-4; D might be TRBD1 (6 bases). The origin of this receptor is a male patient under 18 who had a stem cell transplant for acute lymphoblastic leukemia, so the T cells may come from the graft donor. The chain's CDR3 is CASSLPDRLGEKLFF. As DNA, the CDR3 is TGTGCCAGCAGCTTACCCGACAGGCTGGGCGAAAAACTGTTTTTT. The whole variable domain, remainder taken from reference TRBV11-2 and TRBJ1-4, is EAGVAQSPRYKIIEKRQSVAFWCNPISGHATLYWYQQILGQGPKLLIQFQNNGVVDDSQLPKDRFSAERLKGVDSTLKIQPAKLEDSAVYLCASSLPDRLGEKLFFGSGTQLSVL.